A single T cell receptor beta chain is shown here with its context. Its antigen is not known. The sample originates from a study of shared clonotypes between healthy human individuals. Study-wide results and limits: Donor clonotype sharing was expected to depend on sequencing depth. Naive subsets generally had larger estimated richness than memory subsets.

Donors were healthy HIV-negative adults without recent acute infections or vaccinations. Everyone who donated was a Caucasian adult who lived in Nashville, Tennessee. Libraries were prepared by immunoSEQ multiplex PCR; TCRdb keeps only in-frame clonotypes and omits some of them. Of approximately 1,000,000 clones listed, 60% to 85% are singletons. This clonotype was sampled from a man in his late teens or twenties in good health. Some clones in this sample may be carry-over from other donors' samples. Sequences were obtained from memory CD4+ T cells from PBMCs. Subset meaning: CD45RA-negative fraction.

CDR3 sequence: CASSVSGKNTEAFF. In nucleotides, the CDR3 is TGTGCCAGCAGTGTGAGTGGGAAGAACACTGAAGCTTTCTTT. V is TRBV2 and J is TRBJ1-1; D gene unclear. Germline values: CDR1 SNHLY, CDR2 FYNNEI. The CDR3 covers 14 residues. The ends were cut back, 4 bases at V and 1 base at J, with 10 bases in the middle.